This T cell receptor beta chain was sequenced for a study of cytomegalovirus exposure and HLA in healthy donors. Trimming took off 1 base at V and 6 bases at J, with 10 bases between the two ends. Germline-derived CDR1 and CDR2 are SGHTA and FQGNSA. The length of the CDR3 is 13 residues. The primer mix had 60 Vbeta and 13 Jbeta primers. Measured with immunoSEQ multiplex PCR; TCRdb has only the in-frame clones, and not every one. Of approximately 100,000 clones listed, approximately 75% were seen once; the top ten hold under 2%. The rearrangement links TRBV7-2 to TRBJ2-7, with D possibly being TRBD2 (6 bases). The TCR was taken from a woman in her thirties or forties in good health and CMV-seronegative. Material for sequencing was PBMCs. The CDR3 sequence is CASSLEWGGEQYF. DNA of the CDR3: TGTGCCAGCAGCTTAGAGTGGGGAGGCGAGCAGTACTTC.